This T cell receptor (beta chain) was recorded in a study of OX40 agonist ivuxolimab in advanced cancers. The assay was immunoSEQ multiplex PCR, and TCRdb's table has in-frame clones only and misses some. This sample has about 95,000 clones, with over 75% found just once. Germline lookup yields CDR1 SGHRS and CDR2 YFSETQ. This CDR3 has 14 amino acids. Trimming removed 0 bases at V and 4 bases at J, with 7 bases between. The clonotype was recovered from an adult with an advanced solid tumor such as melanoma, head and neck, liver or kidney cancer. Sequencing was performed on CD4+ or CD8+ T cells sorted from blood, taken in a trial of the OX40 agonist ivuxolimab. The V gene is TRBV5-1, the J gene TRBJ2-2; D remains ambiguous. The DNA of the CDR3 is TGCGCCAGCAGCTTGGTTGGGGTCACCGGGGAGCTGTTTTTT. Its translation: CASSLVGVTGELFF. Full variable domain (missing parts from reference TRBV5-1 and TRBJ2-2): KAGVTQTPRYLIKTRGQQVTLSCSPISGHRSVSWYQQTPGQGLQFLFEYFSETQRNKGNFPGRFSGRQFSNSRSEMNVSTLELGDSALYLCASSLVGVTGELFFGEGSRLTVL.